This TCR beta chain was identified during a study of PD-1 blockade in classical Hodgkin lymphoma. Autologous stem cell transplantation was followed by relapse in every patient, and brentuximab vedotin exposure varied. A few counts support this clone. The repertoire was sequenced with immunoSEQ multiplex PCR; TCRdb's copy has only in-frame clones and lacks some. Here the sample spans about 25,000 clones, roughly three quarters being singletons. The germline V gene encodes CDR1 MNHEY and CDR2 SVGAGI. The CDR3 has 13 amino acids. V gave up 0 bases and J gave up 5 bases, with 7 bases separating them. The receptor comes from a human donor with classical Hodgkin lymphoma. J is TRBJ2-5 and V is TRBV6-5, with D perhaps matching TRBD1 (6 bases). Sequencing used peripheral blood mononuclear cells (PBMCs), obtained at baseline. DNA of the CDR3: TGTGCCAGCAGTTACTCGAGGGGGGAGACCCAGTACTTC. Translation gives CASSYSRGETQYF.